This TCR beta chain was obtained from a study of blood T cell repertoires in COVID-19. Study-level information: Acute and convalescent COVID-19 specimens originated in the United States, Italy and Spain.

The assay was immunoSEQ multiplex PCR, and TCRdb's table has in-frame clones only and misses some. Of some 510,000 clones detected, roughly 90% appear once; the ten largest clones hold around 1.9%. What was sequenced was PBMCs or T cells enriched from blood (not recorded which). The TCR originated in a woman between 35 and 50 years old who had recovered from COVID-19.

CDR3 sequence (DNA): TGCAGCGTTGAAGAGTTTGTTCACGGAGAGTATGGCTACACCTTC. This codes for CSVEEFVHGEYGYTF. The chain links TRBV29-1 to TRBJ1-2, with D unclear. This CDR3 is 15 amino acids long. Germline V CDR1 and CDR2: SQVTM, ANQGSEA. The germline V and J ends were trimmed by 0 bases and 5 bases, with 16 bases remaining between them.